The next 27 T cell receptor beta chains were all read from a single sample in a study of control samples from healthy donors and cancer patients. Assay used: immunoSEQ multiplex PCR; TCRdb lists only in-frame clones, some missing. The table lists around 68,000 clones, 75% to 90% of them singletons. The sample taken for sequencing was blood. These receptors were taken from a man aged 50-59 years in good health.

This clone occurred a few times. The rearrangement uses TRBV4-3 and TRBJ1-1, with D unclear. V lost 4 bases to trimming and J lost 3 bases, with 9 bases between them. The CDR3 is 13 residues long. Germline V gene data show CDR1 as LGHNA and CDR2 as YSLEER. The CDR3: CASSRKGDTEAFF. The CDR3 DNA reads TGCGCCAGCAGCCGCAAGGGCGACACTGAAGCTTTCTTT.

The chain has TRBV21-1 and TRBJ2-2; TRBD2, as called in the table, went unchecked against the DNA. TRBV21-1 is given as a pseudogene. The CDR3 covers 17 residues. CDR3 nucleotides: TGTGCCAGCAGCAACCCTAGCGGGAGGGGTAACACCGGGGAGCTGTTTTTT. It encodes CASSNPSGRGNTGELFF.

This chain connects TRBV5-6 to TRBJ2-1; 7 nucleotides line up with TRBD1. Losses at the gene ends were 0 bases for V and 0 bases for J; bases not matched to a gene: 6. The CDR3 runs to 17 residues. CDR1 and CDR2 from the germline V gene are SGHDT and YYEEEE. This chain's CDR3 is CASSLGGRGISYNEQFF. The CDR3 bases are TGTGCCAGCAGCTTGGGGGGCAGGGGGATCTCCTACAATGAGCAGTTCTTC.

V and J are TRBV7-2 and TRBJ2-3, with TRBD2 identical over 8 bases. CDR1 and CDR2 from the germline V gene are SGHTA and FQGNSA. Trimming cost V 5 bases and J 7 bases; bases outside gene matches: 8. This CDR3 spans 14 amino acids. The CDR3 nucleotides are TGTGCCAGCAGCCCGCGGACTAGCCCCAATACGCAGTATTTT. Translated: CASSPRTSPNTQYF. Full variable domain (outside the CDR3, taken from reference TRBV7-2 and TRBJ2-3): GAGVSQSPSNKVTEKGKDVELRCDPISGHTALYWYRQSLGQGLEFLIYFQGNSAPDKSGLPSDRFSAERTGGSVSTLTIQRTQQEDSAVYLCASSPRTSPNTQYFGPGTRLTVL.

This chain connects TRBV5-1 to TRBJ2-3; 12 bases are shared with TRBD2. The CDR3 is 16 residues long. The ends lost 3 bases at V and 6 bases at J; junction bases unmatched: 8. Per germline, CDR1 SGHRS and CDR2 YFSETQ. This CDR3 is CASSSITSGGSDTQYF. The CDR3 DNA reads TGCGCCAGCAGCTCGATCACTAGCGGGGGGTCTGATACGCAGTATTTT. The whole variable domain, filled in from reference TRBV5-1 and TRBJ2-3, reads KAGVTQTPRYLIKTRGQQVTLSCSPISGHRSVSWYQQTPGQGLQFLFEYFSETQRNKGNFPGRFSGRQFSNSRSEMNVSTLELGDSALYLCASSSITSGGSDTQYFGPGTRLTVL.

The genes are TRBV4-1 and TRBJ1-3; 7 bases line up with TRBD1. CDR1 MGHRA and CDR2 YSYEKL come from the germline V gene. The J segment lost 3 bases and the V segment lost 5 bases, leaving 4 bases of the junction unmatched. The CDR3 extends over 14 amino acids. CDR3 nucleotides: TGCGCCAGCAGCGCCGGGACAGTTGGAAACACCATATATTTT. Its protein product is CASSAGTVGNTIYF.

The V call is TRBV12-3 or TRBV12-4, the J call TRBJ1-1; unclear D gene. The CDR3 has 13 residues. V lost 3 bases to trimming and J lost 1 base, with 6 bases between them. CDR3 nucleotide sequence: TGTGCCAGCAGTTTGGCGGCGAACACTGAAGCTTTCTTT. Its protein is CASSLAANTEAFF.

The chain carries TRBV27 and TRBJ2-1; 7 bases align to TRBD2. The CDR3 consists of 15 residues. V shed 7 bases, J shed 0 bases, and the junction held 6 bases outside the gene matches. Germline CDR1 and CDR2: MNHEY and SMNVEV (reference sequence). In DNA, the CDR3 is TGTGCCAGCATCTCGGGCGGGAGCTCCTACAATGAGCAGTTCTTC. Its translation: CASISGGSSYNEQFF.

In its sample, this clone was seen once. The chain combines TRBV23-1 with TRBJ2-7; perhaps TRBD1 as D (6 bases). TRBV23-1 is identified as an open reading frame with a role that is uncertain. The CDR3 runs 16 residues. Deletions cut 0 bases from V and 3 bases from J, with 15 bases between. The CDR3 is CASSQSEWTAYYEQYF. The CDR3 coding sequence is TGCGCCAGCAGTCAATCAGAGTGGACAGCTTACTACGAGCAGTACTTC.

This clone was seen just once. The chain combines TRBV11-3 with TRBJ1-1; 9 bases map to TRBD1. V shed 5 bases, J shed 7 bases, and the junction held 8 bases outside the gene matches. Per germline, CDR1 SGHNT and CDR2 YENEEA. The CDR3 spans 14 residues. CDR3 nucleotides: TGTGCCAGCAGCGAAACAGGGGGCGGTAATGAAGCTTTCTTT. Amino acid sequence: CASSETGGGNEAFF.

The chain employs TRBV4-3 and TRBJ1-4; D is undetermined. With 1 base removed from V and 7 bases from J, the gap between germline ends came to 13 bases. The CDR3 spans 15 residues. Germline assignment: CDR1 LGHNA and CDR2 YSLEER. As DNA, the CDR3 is TGCGCCAGCAGCCAAGTCATGGGGAAGGGTGAAAAACTGTTTTTT. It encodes CASSQVMGKGEKLFF.

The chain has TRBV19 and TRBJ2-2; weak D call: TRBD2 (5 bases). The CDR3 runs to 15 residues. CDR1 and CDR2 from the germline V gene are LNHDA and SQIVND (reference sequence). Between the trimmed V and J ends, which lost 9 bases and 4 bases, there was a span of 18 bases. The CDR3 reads CASRYRGRGTGELFF. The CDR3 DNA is TGTGCCAGCCGGTACCGGGGTCGGGGCACCGGGGAGCTGTTTTTT.

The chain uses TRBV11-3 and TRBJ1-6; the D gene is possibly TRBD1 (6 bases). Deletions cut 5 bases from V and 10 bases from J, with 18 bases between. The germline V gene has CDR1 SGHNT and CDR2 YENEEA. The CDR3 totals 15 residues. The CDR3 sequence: CASSVFTGNVSPLHF. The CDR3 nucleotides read TGTGCCAGCAGCGTCTTCACAGGGAACGTCTCACCCCTCCACTTT.

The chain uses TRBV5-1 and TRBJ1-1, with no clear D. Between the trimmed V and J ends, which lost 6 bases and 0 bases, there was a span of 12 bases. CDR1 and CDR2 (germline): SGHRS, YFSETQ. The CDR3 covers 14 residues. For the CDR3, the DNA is TGCGCCAGCAATCTCCCGGGCGTGAACACTGAAGCTTTCTTT. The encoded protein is CASNLPGVNTEAFF.

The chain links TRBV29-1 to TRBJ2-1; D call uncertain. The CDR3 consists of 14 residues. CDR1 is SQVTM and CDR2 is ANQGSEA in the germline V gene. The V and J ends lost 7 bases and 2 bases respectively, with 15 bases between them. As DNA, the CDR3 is TGCAGCGCCCACCGCAGGTCCACCTACAATGAGCAGTTCTTC. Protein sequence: CSAHRRSTYNEQFF.

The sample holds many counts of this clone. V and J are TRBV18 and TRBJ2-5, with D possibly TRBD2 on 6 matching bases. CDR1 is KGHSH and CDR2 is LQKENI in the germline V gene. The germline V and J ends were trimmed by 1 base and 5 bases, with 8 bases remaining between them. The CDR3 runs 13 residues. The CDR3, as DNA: TGTGCCAGCTCACCACAGGGGAGGGAGACCCAGTACTTC. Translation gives CASSPQGRETQYF.

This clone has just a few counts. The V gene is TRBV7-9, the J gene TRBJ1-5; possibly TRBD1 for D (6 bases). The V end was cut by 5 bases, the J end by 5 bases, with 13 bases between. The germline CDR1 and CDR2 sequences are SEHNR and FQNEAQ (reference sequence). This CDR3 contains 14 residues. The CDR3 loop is CASSAWDTHQPQHF. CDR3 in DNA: TGTGCCAGCAGCGCATGGGACACTCATCAGCCCCAGCATTTT.

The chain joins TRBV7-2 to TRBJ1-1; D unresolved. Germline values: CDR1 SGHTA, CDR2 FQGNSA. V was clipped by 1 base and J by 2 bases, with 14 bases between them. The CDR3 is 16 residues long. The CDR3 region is CASSLEFGSPNTEAFF. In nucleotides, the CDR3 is TGTGCCAGCAGCTTAGAGTTTGGCAGCCCAAACACTGAAGCTTTCTTT. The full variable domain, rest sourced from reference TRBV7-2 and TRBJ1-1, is GAGVSQSPSNKVTEKGKDVELRCDPISGHTALYWYRQSLGQGLEFLIYFQGNSAPDKSGLPSDRFSAERTGGSVSTLTIQRTQQEDSAVYLCASSLEFGSPNTEAFFGQGTRLTVV.

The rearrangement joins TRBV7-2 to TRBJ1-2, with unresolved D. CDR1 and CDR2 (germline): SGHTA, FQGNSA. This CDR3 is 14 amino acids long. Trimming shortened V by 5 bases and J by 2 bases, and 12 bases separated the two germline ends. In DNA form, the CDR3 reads TGTGCCAGCAGCCTAAAGCAGGACAACTATGGCTACACCTTC. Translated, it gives CASSLKQDNYGYTF. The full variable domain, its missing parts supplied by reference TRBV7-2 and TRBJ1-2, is GAGVSQSPSNKVTEKGKDVELRCDPISGHTALYWYRQSLGQGLEFLIYFQGNSAPDKSGLPSDRFSAERTGGSVSTLTIQRTQQEDSAVYLCASSLKQDNYGYTFGSGTRLTVV.

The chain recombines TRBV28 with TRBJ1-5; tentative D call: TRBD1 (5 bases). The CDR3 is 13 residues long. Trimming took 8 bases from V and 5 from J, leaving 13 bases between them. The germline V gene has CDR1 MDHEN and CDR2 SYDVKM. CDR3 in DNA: TGTGCCAGCTGGGGGTCACCCCATCAGCCCCAGCATTTT. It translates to CASWGSPHQPQHF.

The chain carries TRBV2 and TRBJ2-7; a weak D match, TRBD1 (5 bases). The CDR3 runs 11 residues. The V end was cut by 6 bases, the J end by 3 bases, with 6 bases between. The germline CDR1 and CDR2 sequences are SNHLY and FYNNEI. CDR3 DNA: TGTGCCAGCAGACAGGACTACGAGCAGTACTTC. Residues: CASRQDYEQYF.

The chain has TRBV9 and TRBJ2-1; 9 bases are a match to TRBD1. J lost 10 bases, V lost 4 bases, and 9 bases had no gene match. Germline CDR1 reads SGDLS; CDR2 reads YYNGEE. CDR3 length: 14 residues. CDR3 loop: CASSLQQGAQEQFF. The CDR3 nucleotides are TGTGCCAGCAGCCTGCAACAGGGGGCACAAGAGCAGTTCTTC.

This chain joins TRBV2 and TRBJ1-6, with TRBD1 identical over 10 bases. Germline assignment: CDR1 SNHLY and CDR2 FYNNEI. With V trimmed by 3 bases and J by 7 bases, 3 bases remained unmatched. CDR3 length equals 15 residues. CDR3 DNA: TGTGCCAGCAGTGAGGAGGGACAGGGGAATTCACCCCTCCACTTT. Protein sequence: CASSEEGQGNSPLHF.

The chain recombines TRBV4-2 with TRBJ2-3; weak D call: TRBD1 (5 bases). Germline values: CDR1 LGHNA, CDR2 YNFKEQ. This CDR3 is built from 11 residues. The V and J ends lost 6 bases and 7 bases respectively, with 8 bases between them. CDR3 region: CASSPGNTQYF. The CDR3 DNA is TGTGCCAGCAGTCCAGGGAATACGCAGTATTTT.

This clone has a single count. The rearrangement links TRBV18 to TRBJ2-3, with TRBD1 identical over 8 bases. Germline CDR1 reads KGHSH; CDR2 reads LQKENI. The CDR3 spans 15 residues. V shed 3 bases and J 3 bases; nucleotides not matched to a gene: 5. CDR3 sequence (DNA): TGTGCCAGCTCACCCCAGGGGGCAACGACAGATACGCAGTATTTT. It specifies CASSPQGATTDTQYF. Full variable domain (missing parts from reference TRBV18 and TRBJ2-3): NAGVMQNPRHLVRRRGQEARLRCSPMKGHSHVYWYRQLPEEGLKFMVYLQKENIIDESGMPKERFSAEFPKEGPSILRIQQVVRGDSAAYFCASSPQGATTDTQYFGPGTRLTVL.

The CDR3 here is CASRLFGGPTGELFF. The CDR3 nucleotides are TGTGCCAGCCGACTCTTTGGGGGGCCCACCGGGGAGCTGTTTTTT. The chain links TRBV27 to TRBJ2-2, with D perhaps being TRBD1 or TRBD2 (6 bases each). This CDR3 is built from 15 residues. Germline V gives CDR1 MNHEY, CDR2 SMNVEV (reference sequence). V lost 8 bases to trimming and J lost 4 bases, with 17 bases between them.

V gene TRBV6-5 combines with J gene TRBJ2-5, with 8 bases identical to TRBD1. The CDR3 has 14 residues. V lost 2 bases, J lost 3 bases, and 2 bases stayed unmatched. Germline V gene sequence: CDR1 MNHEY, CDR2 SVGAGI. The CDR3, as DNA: TGTGCCAGCAGTTACGCAGGGGGCAAAGAGACCCAGTACTTC. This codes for CASSYAGGKETQYF.